The present entry profiles one T cell receptor (beta chain) with its context. What it recognizes is unknown. The data derive from a study of radiotherapy plus CTLA-4 blockade in lung cancer. Method: immunoSEQ multiplex PCR; TCRdb's copy keeps in-frame clones and lacks some. The repertoire consists of around 45,000 clones, with around 70% occurring once and the leading ten covering 20% to 25%. The CDR3 contains 15 residues. J was trimmed by 5 bases and V by 3 bases; bases with no gene match: 8. Looked up from germline, CDR1 is SGHRS and CDR2 is YFSETQ. General study results and limits: An expansion of tumor-derived TCR clones occurred in blood after radiotherapy plus ipilimumab. Early blood T cell clone dynamics reportedly forecast response best, with interferon-beta.

The rearrangement links TRBV5-1 to TRBJ2-5; TRBD2 matches at 9 bases. This clonotype was sampled from a human donor with non-small cell lung cancer who had a partial response to radiotherapy plus ipilimumab. The sample in question was peripheral blood, obtained from a patient treated with radiotherapy plus ipilimumab. CDR3 residues: CASSSSSRGGETQYF. In DNA, the CDR3 is TGCGCCAGCAGCTCCTCCTCGCGGGGGGGGGAGACCCAGTACTTC. Using reference TRBV5-1 and TRBJ2-5 for the parts outside the CDR3, the full variable domain is KAGVTQTPRYLIKTRGQQVTLSCSPISGHRSVSWYQQTPGQGLQFLFEYFSETQRNKGNFPGRFSGRQFSNSRSEMNVSTLELGDSALYLCASSSSSRGGETQYFGPGTRLLVL.